This T cell receptor (beta chain) was obtained from a study of T-cell memory formation after mild COVID-19. Germline-derived CDR1 and CDR2 are SGHAT and FQNNGV. V lost 2 bases, J lost 0 bases, and 11 bases lay in between. The CDR3 is 15 amino acids. This clonotype is medium-sized within its sample. One entry per CDR3 protein, called by TCRdb with MiXCR from the 5' RACE reads. The table records 200,000 to 300,000 distinct CDR3 sequences, 16% of them present only once. This clonotype was obtained from a man aged 18-30 years who had mild COVID-19 (a few samples of this study predate the infection). Cell type and time point are not known. The sample comprised PBMCs or a T cell subset sorted from them (not recorded which). The chain employs TRBV11-2 and TRBJ2-7, with a tentative D call TRBD2 (5 bases). The CDR3 spells CASSLSRGYSYEQYF. The CDR3 DNA follows: TGTGCCAGCAGCTTATCCCGGGGATACTCCTACGAGCAGTACTTC.